The source of this T cell receptor beta chain is a study of cytomegalovirus exposure and HLA in healthy donors. Study overall: Among 350 to 500 genotyped donors, around 80% fell in the Caucasian-associated ancestry cluster.

Findings of the study overall: Among TCR beta chains of equal frequency, HLA-associated ones were more clonally expanded in a later analysis. Earlier analysis found most TCR beta V segments productive about 90% or about 30% of the time.

This clone has only a few counts. Its specificity is unknown. Use of 60 Vbeta and 13 Jbeta primers characterized the PCR. TCRdb's table, derived via immunoSEQ multiplex PCR, lists solely in-frame clones and lacks some. This sample has 75,000 to 90,000 clones; over 65% occur once, and the top ten carry around 4.8%. The TCR sequence derives from a man in his forties in good health and CMV-seronegative. The source material was PBMCs.

The CDR3: CASGADTSGNTIYF. The DNA of the CDR3 is TGTGCCAGCGGGGCGGACACCTCTGGAAACACCATATATTTT. The rearrangement joins TRBV6-1 to TRBJ1-3, with D perhaps TRBD1 (5 bases). Germline values: CDR1 MNHNS, CDR2 SASEGT. Trimming left V 8 bases short and J 0 bases short, with 11 bases between. This CDR3 comprises 14 residues.